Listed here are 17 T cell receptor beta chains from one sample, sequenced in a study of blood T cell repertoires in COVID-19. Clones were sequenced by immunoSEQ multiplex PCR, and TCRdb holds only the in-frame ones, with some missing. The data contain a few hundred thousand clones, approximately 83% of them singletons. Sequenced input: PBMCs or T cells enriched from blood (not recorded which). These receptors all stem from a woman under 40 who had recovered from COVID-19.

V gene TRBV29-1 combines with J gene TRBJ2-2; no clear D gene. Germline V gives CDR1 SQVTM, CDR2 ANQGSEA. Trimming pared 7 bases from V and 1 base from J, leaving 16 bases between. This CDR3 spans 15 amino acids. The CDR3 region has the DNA TGCAGCGCCCTACTGATGCGGAAGAACACCGGGGAGCTGTTTTTT. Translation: CSALLMRKNTGELFF.

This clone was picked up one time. The CDR3 sequence is CASQTGTDNQYF. The DNA of the CDR3 is TGTGCCAGCCAGACCGGGACAGATAACCAGTACTTC. The rearrangement uses TRBV25-1 and TRBJ2-5, with 7 bases identical to TRBD1. Germline V lookup: CDR1 MGHDK, CDR2 SYGVNS. Losses at the gene ends were 8 bases for V and 10 bases for J; bases not matched to a gene: 10. CDR3 length: 12 residues.

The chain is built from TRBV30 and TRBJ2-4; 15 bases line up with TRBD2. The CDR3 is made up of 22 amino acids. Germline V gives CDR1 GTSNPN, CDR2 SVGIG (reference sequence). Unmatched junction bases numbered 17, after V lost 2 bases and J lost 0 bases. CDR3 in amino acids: CAWSSRGLAGGLWGLAKNIQYF. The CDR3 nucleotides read TGTGCCTGGAGTTCCAGAGGACTAGCGGGAGGGCTTTGGGGGCTAGCCAAAAACATTCAGTACTTC.

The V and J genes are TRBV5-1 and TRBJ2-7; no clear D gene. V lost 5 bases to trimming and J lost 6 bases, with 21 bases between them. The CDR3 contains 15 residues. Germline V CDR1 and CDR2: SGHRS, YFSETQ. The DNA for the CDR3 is TGCGCCAGCAGTTATTCTGACGCCTGGGCTTCCGAGCAGTACTTC. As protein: CASSYSDAWASEQYF.

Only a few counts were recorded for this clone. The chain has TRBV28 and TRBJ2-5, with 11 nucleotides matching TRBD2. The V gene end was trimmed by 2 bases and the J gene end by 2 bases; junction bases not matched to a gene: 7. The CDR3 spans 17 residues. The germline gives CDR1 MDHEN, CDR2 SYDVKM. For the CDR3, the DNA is TGTGCCAGCAGTTTAGAGGTGTCTAGCGGGAGGCAAGAGACCCAGTACTTC. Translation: CASSLEVSSGRQETQYF.

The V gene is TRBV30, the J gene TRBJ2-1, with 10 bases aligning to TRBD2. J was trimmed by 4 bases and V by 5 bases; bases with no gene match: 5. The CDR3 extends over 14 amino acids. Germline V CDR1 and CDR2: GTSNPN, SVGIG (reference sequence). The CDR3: CAWSGLADYNEQFF. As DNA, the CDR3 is TGTGCCTGGTCTGGACTAGCGGATTACAATGAGCAGTTCTTC.

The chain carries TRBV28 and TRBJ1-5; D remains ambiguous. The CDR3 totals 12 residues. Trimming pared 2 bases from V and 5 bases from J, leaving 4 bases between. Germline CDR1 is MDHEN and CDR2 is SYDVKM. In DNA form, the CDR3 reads TGTGCCAGCAGTTTAGAGGATCAGCCCCAGCATTTT. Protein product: CASSLEDQPQHF.

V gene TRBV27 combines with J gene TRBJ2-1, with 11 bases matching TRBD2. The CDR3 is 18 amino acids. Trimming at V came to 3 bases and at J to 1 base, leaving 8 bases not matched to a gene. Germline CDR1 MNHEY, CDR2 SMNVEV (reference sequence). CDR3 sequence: CASSLYLTSGASYNEQFF. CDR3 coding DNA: TGTGCCAGCAGTTTGTACTTGACTAGCGGGGCTTCCTACAATGAGCAGTTCTTC.

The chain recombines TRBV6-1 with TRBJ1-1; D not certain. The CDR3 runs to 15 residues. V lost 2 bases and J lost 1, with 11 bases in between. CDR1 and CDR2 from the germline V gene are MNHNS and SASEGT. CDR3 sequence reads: CASSESHSSNTEAFF. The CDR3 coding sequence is TGTGCCAGCAGTGAATCCCACAGCTCGAACACTGAAGCTTTCTTT.

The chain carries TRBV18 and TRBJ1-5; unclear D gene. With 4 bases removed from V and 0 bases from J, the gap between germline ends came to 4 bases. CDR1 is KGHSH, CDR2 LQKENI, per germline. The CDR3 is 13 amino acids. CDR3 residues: CASSQHSNQPQHF. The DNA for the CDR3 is TGTGCCAGCTCACAGCATAGCAATCAGCCCCAGCATTTT.

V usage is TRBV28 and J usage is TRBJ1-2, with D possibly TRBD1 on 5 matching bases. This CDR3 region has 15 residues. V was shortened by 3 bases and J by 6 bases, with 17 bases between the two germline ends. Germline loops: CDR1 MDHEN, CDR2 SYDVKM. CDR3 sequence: CASSFGGAGGDGYTF. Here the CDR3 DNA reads TGTGCCAGCAGTTTTGGGGGAGCGGGCGGGGATGGCTACACCTTC.

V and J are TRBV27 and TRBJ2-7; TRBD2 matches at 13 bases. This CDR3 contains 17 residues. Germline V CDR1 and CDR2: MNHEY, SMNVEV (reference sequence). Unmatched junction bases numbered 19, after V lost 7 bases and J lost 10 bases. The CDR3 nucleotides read TGTGCCAGCACAGTGACGGCGGCGGGACTAGCGGGATCCTTTCAGTACTTC. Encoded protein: CASTVTAAGLAGSFQYF.

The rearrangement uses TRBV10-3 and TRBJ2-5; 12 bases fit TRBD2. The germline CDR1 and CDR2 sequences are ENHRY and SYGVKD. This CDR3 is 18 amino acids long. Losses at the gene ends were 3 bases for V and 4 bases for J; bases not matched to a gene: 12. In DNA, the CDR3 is TGTGCCATCAGTGATTTTGGAGCTAGCGGGAGGGGGCGAGAGACCCAGTACTTC. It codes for CAISDFGASGRGRETQYF.

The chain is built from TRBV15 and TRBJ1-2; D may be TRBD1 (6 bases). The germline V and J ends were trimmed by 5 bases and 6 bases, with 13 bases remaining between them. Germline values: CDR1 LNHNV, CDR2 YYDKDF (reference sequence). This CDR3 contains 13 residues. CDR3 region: CATSSRGYDGYTF. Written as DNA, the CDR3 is TGTGCCACCAGCTCCAGGGGCTATGATGGCTACACCTTC. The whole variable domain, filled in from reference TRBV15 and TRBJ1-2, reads DAMVIQNPRYQVTQFGKPVTLSCSQTLNHNVMYWYQQKSSQAPKLLFHYYDKDFNNEADTPDNFQSRRPNTSFCFLDIRSPGLGDTAMYLCATSSRGYDGYTFGSGTRLTVV.

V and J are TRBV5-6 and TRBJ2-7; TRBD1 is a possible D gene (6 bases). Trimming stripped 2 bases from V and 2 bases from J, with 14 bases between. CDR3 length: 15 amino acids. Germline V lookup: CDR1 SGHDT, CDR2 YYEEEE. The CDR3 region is CASSFISGQTYEQYF. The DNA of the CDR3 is TGTGCCAGCAGCTTTATTTCAGGACAGACCTACGAGCAGTACTTC. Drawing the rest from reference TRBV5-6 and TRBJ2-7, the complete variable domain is DAGVTQSPTHLIKTRGQQVTLRCSPKSGHDTVSWYQQALGQGPQFIFQYYEEEERQRGNFPDRFSGHQFPNYSSELNVNALLLGDSALYLCASSFISGQTYEQYFGPGTRLTVT.

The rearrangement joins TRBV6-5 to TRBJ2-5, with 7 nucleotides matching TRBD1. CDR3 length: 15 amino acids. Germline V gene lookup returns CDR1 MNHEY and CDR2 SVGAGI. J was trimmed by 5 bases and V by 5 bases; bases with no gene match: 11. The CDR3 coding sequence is TGTGCCAGCAGTAGCAAGACAGGGCTACAGGAGACCCAGTACTTC. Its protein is CASSSKTGLQETQYF.

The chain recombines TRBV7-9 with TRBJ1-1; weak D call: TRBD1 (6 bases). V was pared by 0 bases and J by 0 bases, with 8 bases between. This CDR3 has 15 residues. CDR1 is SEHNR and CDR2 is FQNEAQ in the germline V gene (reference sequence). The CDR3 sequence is CASSLAQGMNTEAFF. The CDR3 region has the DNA TGTGCCAGCAGCTTAGCGCAGGGGATGAACACTGAAGCTTTCTTT. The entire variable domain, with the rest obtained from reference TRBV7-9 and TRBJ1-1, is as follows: DTGVSQNPRHKITKRGQNVTFRCDPISEHNRLYWYRQTLGQGPEFLTYFQNEAQLEKSRLLSDRFSAERPKGSFSTLEIQRTEQGDSAMYLCASSLAQGMNTEAFFGQGTRLTVV.